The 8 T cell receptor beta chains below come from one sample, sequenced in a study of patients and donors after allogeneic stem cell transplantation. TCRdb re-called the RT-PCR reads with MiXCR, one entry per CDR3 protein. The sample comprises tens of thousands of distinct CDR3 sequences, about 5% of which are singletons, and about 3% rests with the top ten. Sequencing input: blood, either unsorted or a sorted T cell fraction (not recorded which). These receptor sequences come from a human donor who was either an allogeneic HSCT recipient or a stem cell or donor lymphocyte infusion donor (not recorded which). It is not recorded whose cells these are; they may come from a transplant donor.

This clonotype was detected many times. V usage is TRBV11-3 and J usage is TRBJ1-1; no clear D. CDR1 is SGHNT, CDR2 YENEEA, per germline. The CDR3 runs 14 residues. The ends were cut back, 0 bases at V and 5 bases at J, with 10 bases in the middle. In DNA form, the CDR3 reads TGTGCCAGCAGCTTAGATACTTTACTGACTGAAGCTTTCTTT. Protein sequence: CASSLDTLLTEAFF.

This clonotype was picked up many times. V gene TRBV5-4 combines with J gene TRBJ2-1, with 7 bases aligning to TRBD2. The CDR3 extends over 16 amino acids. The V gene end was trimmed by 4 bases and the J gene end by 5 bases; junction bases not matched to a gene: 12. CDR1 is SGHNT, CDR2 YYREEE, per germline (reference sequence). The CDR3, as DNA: TGTGCCAGCAGCGTACCCGCGGGAGATAGAAACAATGAGCAGTTCTTC. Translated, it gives CASSVPAGDRNNEQFF.

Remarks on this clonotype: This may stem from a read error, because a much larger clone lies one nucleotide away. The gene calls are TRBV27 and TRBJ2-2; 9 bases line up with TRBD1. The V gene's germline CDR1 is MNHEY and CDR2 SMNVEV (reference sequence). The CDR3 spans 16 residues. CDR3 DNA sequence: TGTGCCAGCAGCCCTTGGGGACAGGGATTCACCAGGGAGCTGTTTTTT. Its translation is CASSPWGQGFTRELFF.

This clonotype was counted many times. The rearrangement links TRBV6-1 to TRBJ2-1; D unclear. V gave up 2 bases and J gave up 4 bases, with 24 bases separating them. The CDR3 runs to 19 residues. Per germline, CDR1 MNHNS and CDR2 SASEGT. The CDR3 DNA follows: TGTGCCAGCAGTGAAAGGGAACGACGTCTAAGGGTCAGATACAATGAGCAGTTCTTC. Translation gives CASSERERRLRVRYNEQFF.

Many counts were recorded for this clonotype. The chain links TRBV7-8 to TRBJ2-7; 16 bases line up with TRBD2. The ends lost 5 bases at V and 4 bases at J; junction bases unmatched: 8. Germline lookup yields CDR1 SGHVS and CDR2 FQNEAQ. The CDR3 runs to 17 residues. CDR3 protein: CASSPGTSGGAVYEQYF. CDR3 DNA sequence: TGTGCCAGCAGCCCCGGGACTAGCGGGGGGGCTGTATACGAGCAGTACTTC. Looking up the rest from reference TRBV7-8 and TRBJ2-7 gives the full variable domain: GAGVSQSPRYKVAKRGQDVALRCDPISGHVSLFWYQQALGQGPEFLTYFQNEAQLDKSGLPSDRFFAERPEGSVSTLKIQRTQQEDSAVYLCASSPGTSGGAVYEQYFGPGTRLTVT.

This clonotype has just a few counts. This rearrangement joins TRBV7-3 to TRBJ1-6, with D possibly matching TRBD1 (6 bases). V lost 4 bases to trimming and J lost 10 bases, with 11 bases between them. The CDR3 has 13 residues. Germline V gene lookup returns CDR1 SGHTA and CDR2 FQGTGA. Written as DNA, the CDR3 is TGTGCCAGCAGCTCAAACAGGGAATCACCCCTCCACTTT. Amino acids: CASSSNRESPLHF. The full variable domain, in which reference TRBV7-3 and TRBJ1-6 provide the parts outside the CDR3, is GAGVSQTPSNKVTEKGKYVELRCDPISGHTALYWYRQSLGQGPEFLIYFQGTGAADDSGLPNDRFFAVRPEGSVSTLKIQRTERGDSAVYLCASSSNRESPLHFGNGTRLTVT.

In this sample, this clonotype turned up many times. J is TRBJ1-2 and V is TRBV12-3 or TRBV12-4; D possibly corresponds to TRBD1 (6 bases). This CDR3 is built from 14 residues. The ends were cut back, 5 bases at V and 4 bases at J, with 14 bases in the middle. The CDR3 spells CASSPLEGGYGYTF. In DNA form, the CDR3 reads TGTGCCAGCAGTCCCCTTGAAGGGGGCTATGGCTACACCTTC.

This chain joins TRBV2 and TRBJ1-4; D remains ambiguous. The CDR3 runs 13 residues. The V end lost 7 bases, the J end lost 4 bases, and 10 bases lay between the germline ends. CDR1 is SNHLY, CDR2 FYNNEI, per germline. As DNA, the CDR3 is TGTGCCAGCAAACAGAGTCGTAATGAAAAACTGTTTTTT. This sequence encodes CASKQSRNEKLFF.